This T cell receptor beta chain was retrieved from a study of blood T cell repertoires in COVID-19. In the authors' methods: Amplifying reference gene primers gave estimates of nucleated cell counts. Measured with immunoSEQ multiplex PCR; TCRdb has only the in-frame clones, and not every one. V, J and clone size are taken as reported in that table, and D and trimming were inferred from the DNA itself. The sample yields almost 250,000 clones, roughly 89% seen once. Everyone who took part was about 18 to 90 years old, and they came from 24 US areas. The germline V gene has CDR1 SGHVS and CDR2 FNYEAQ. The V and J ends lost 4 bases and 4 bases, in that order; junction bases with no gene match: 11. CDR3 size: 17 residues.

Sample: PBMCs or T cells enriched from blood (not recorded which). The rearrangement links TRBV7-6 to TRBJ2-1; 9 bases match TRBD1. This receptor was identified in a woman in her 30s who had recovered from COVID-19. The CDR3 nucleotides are TGTGCCAGCAGCTCACTCACCGGGACAGGGAGATACAATGAGCAGTTCTTC. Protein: CASSSLTGTGRYNEQFF.